A single sample gave rise to the 18 T cell receptor beta chains below, sequenced in a study of CD8 T cells in ankylosing spondylitis. TCRdb used MiXCR to reprocess the 5' RACE reads, holding one entry per CDR3 protein. The sample holds roughly 130,000 distinct CDR3 sequences; around 7% are singletons and the top ten take 12%. The specimen sequenced was blood, either unsorted or a sorted T cell fraction (not recorded which). These receptor sequences come from a male donor with ankylosing spondylitis or in good health (not recorded which).

This sequence joins TRBV30 and TRBJ2-3, with 8 bases lining up with TRBD2. The germline gives CDR1 GTSNPN, CDR2 SVGIG (reference sequence). The V segment lost 4 bases and the J segment 7 bases; nucleotides outside the gene matches: 4. CDR3 length equals 12 residues. CDR3 coding DNA: TGTGCCTGGACCCCGGGGGGGAATACGCAGTATTTT. Translating gives CAWTPGGNTQYF.

This clonotype has at least ten counts. The J gene is TRBJ2-2, the V gene TRBV18, with 12 bases matching TRBD2. With 0 bases clipped from V and 6 bases from J, the junction kept 2 bases outside the gene matches. Germline V CDR1 and CDR2: KGHSH, LQKENI. This CDR3 is 16 amino acids long. CDR3 sequence: CASSPPTSGSSGELFF. DNA of the CDR3: TGTGCCAGCTCACCACCGACTAGCGGGAGTTCCGGGGAGCTGTTTTTT.

Concerning this clonotype: This clone may be a read error of a much larger clone one base away. The rearrangement uses TRBV7-2 and TRBJ2-1; D gene unclear. The V end lost 8 bases, the J end lost 15 bases, and 8 bases lay between the germline ends. The CDR3 loop spans 8 amino acids. Germline CDR1 and CDR2: SGHTA and FQGNSA. CDR3 nucleotides: TGTGCCAGCCCCTCCACGTTCTTC. Encoded protein: CASPSTFF.

Ten or more counts support this clonotype. This chain links TRBV6-2 or TRBV6-3 with TRBJ1-1, with D possibly TRBD1 on 5 matching bases. V was trimmed by 7 bases and J by 7 bases, leaving 16 bases between them. The CDR3 is 13 residues long. In germline, CDR1 is MNHEY, CDR2 SVGEGT. CDR3 region: CASTNMGGIEAFF. CDR3 nucleotide sequence: TGTGCCAGCACCAACATGGGGGGAATTGAAGCTTTCTTT.

This clonotype was observed many times. This sequence joins TRBV5-1 and TRBJ2-7; the D is unclear. The V gene's germline CDR1 is SGHRS and CDR2 YFSETQ. V was trimmed by 3 bases and J by 2 bases, leaving 9 bases between them. The CDR3 sequence is 13 residues long. CDR3 region: CASSSTETYEQYF. Here the CDR3 DNA reads TGCGCCAGCAGCTCAACAGAGACCTACGAGCAGTACTTC.

V usage is TRBV5-1 and J usage is TRBJ2-6, with unresolved D. Trimming pared 9 bases from V and 4 bases from J, leaving 11 bases between. The CDR3 runs to 13 residues. Germline loops: CDR1 SGHRS, CDR2 YFSETQ. The CDR3 sequence: CATSWTGANVLTF. DNA of the CDR3: TGCGCCACCAGTTGGACGGGGGCCAACGTCCTGACTTTC.

The sample holds a few counts of this clonotype. A much larger clone lies a single base off, so this may be a read error. The gene calls are TRBV12-3 or TRBV12-4 and TRBJ2-3, with D perhaps matching TRBD1 (6 bases). The CDR3 is 14 amino acids. V shed 8 bases and J shed 0 bases, with 12 bases lying between them. CDR3 in amino acids: CASAQQGSTDTQYF. CDR3 DNA sequence: TGTGCCAGCGCCCAACAGGGTAGCACAGATACGCAGTATTTT.

This clonotype was seen many times. The rearrangement uses TRBV5-1 and TRBJ2-5; no reliable D call. Looked up from germline, CDR1 is SGHRS and CDR2 is YFSETQ. The CDR3 has 13 amino acids. Trimming pared 1 base from V and 2 bases from J, leaving 6 bases between. DNA of the CDR3: TGCGCCAGCAGCTTGAAGGATCAAGAGACCCAGTACTTC. It is translated as CASSLKDQETQYF.

The chain couples TRBV20-1 to TRBJ2-3; TRBD2 agrees at 8 bases. The CDR3 has 16 amino acids. CDR1 and CDR2 from the germline V gene are DFQATT and SNEGSKA (reference sequence). Germline trimming cut 4 bases from V and 6 bases from J; bases unmatched to any gene: 15. The CDR3 sequence: CSATGRGGGQSDTQYF. CDR3 bases: TGCAGTGCTACAGGTCGGGGCGGGGGGCAAAGTGATACGCAGTATTTT.

This clonotype was detected ten times or more. The V gene is TRBV5-1, the J gene TRBJ1-2; tentatively, D is TRBD1 (6 bases). The CDR3 runs 13 residues. CDR1 is SGHRS, CDR2 YFSETQ, per germline. Trimming took 4 bases from V and 3 from J, leaving 10 bases between them. The CDR3 reads CASSVTGYYGYTF. DNA for the CDR3: TGCGCCAGCAGCGTGACAGGATACTATGGCTACACCTTC.

This clonotype appeared many times. V is TRBV29-1 and J is TRBJ2-7; D not certain. In germline, CDR1 is SQVTM, CDR2 ANQGSEA. The CDR3 loop spans 12 amino acids. V was cut by 3 bases and J by 2 bases, with 8 bases left in between. Written as DNA, the CDR3 is TGCAGCGTTGAGAAGGTTCCCTACGAGCAGTACTTC. As protein: CSVEKVPYEQYF.

This clonotype was seen at least ten times. V and J are TRBV5-1 and TRBJ2-2, with D perhaps given as TRBD1 or TRBD2 (5 bases each). The CDR3 runs to 15 residues. Germline CDR1 reads SGHRS; CDR2 reads YFSETQ. Between the trimmed V and J ends, which lost 5 bases and 3 bases, there was a span of 14 bases. The CDR3 nucleotides are TGCGCCAGCAGTCTCCGGGGCGACGACACCGGGGAGCTGTTTTTT. It yields the protein CASSLRGDDTGELFF.

This clonotype was seen more than once but under ten times. A junction boundary mismatches the germline segment, possibly from a read error. The rearrangement joins TRBV7-2 to TRBJ2-7; D unresolved. Germline V lookup: CDR1 SGHTA, CDR2 FQGNSA. CDR3 length: 13 residues. The DNA for the CDR3 is TGTGCCAGCACCTTAAATACAGCCTACGAGCAGTACTTC. Its protein product is CASTLNTAYEQYF.

This clonotype was seen many times. The V and J genes are TRBV11-2 and TRBJ2-3; 8 bases match TRBD2. Germline V lookup: CDR1 SGHAT, CDR2 FQNNGV. The CDR3 length is 13 residues. Trimming removed 3 bases from V and 6 bases from J; junction bases left unmatched: 2. The CDR3 here is CASSFGGVDTQYF. CDR3 in DNA: TGTGCCAGCAGCTTCGGGGGGGTTGATACGCAGTATTTT.

With regard to this clonotype: A much more abundant neighbour one base away suggests this may be a read error. The J gene is TRBJ2-1, the V gene TRBV20-1, with 11 bases aligning to TRBD2. CDR3 length: 12 residues. Per the germline V gene, CDR1 is DFQATT and CDR2 is SNEGSKA (reference sequence). The CDR3: CRGLAGGNEQFF. DNA for the CDR3: TGCAGAGGTTTAGCGGGGGGGAATGAGCAGTTCTTC.

This clonotype has just a few counts. The V gene is TRBV12-3 or TRBV12-4, the J gene TRBJ2-1; D gene ambiguous. The CDR3 contains 11 residues. Trimming took 3 bases from V and 9 from J, leaving 6 bases between them. CDR3 DNA sequence: TGTGCCAGCAGTTTTGATATTGAGCAGTTCTTC. Translating it yields CASSFDIEQFF.

The table lists this clonotype with many counts. This sequence joins TRBV27 and TRBJ2-5; tentatively, D is TRBD1 (5 bases). CDR3 length: 17 amino acids. V lost 5 bases and J 0 bases, leaving 19 bases between the germline ends. Germline V lookup: CDR1 MNHEY, CDR2 SMNVEV (reference sequence). CDR3 coding DNA: TGTGCCAGCAGTCTTAGTCCCCAGGGCCCGTACCAAGAGACCCAGTACTTC. This gives the protein CASSLSPQGPYQETQYF.

This clonotype was recorded at least ten times. V usage is TRBV5-1 and J usage is TRBJ1-1, with 8 nucleotides matching TRBD1. The CDR3 extends over 12 amino acids. Trimming at V came to 4 bases and at J to 4 bases, leaving 0 bases not matched to a gene. Per the germline V gene, CDR1 is SGHRS and CDR2 is YFSETQ. The CDR3 DNA reads as TGCGCCAGCAGCACAGGGGGCACTGAAGCTTTCTTT. Protein product: CASSTGGTEAFF.